This TCR beta chain was captured by sequencing in a study of cytomegalovirus exposure and HLA in healthy donors. Study findings and constraints: In the 100 to 150 validation repertoires, roughly 94% of cluster scores exceeded 0, per a later analysis. The classifier reportedly diagnosed cytomegalovirus status with high sensitivity and specificity. Most TCR sequences showed up rarely, but some public TCRs showed up in many donors.

TCRdb's copy holds only in-frame clones and misses some; the assay was immunoSEQ multiplex PCR. The sample lists tens of thousands of clones, 70% to 90% occurring once. Donors were drawn from the roughly 130-subject validation cohort, separate from the roughly 700-subject first cohort. As for this clone: Antigen unknown.

Germline V gives CDR1 LNHNV, CDR2 YYDKDF (reference sequence). Trimming shortened V by 1 base and J by 7 bases, and 11 bases separated the two germline ends. This CDR3 region has 14 residues. This clonotype originated in a young woman in good health and CMV-seropositive. The chain is built from TRBV15 and TRBJ1-3; a possible D gene is TRBD1 (5 bases). Source material: PBMCs. CDR3 nucleotide sequence: TGTGCCACCAGCAGAGTACAGGTTCGGAACACCATATATTTT. Amino acid sequence: CATSRVQVRNTIYF.